Listed below are T cell receptor beta chains from one sample, sequenced in a study of identical twins. TCRdb processed the 5' RACE reads anew with MiXCR; each CDR3 protein has one entry. The table has a few hundred thousand distinct CDR3 sequences, roughly 8.6% seen once. These data also formed part of another study, on yellow fever vaccine responses in identical twins.

The sequenced sample was memory (CD45RO+) T cells sorted from blood. Receptor source: a woman younger than 30 in good health. CDR3s include the opening cysteine and the closing phenylalanine or tryptophan. D genes are given only for firm matches. Clone size appears in some rows only: once, few, many, or a class for an expanded clone.

.	TRBV2	few	TRBJ2-1	TGTGCCTCCGGTCTTGAACAGGGATCGAATGAGCAGTTCTTC	CASGLEQGSNEQFF
.	TRBV15	many	TRBJ1-2	TGTGCCACCAGCGGCAACAGGTATGGCTACACCTTC	CATSGNRYGYTF
TRBD2	TRBV7-6	many	TRBJ2-5	TGTGCCAGCAGCTCCCGCCTTAGCGGGAGGGAGACCCAGTACTTC	CASSSRLSGRETQYF
TRBD1	TRBV28	many	TRBJ1-1	TGTGCCAGCAGGTTAGGACAGGTGAACACTGAAGCTTTCTTT	CASRLGQVNTEAFF
.	TRBV7-8	many	TRBJ1-1	TGTGCCAGCAGCTTAGACCCAGGGAACACTGAAGCTTTCTTT	CASSLDPGNTEAFF
.	TRBV6-5	few	TRBJ1-1	TGTGCCAGCAGACCCCGATCAGGGGAAGCTTTCTTT	CASRPRSGEAFF
TRBD2	TRBV6-5	many	TRBJ2-3	TGTGCCAGCAGTTACTCGACTAGCGGGGCTACGCAGTATTTT	CASSYSTSGATQYF
.	TRBV7-8	.	TRBJ2-3	TGTGCCAGCAGCTTAGCGACAGGCGATACGCAGTATTTT	CASSLATGDTQYF
TRBD1	TRBV4-1	many	TRBJ2-6	TGCGCCAGCAGCCCCCAAGACAGGGGAGTTGGCTCTGGGGCCAACGTCCTGACTTTC	CASSPQDRGVGSGANVLTF
.	TRBV6-6	many	TRBJ2-3	TGTGCCAGCACCCACGGGGTGGAAACTAGCACAGATACGCAGTATTTT	CASTHGVETSTDTQYF
TRBD1	TRBV25-1	.	TRBJ2-1	TGTGCCAGCAGTGGCGGACAGGGGGGGACACCGCGCTCCTACAATGAGCAGTTCTTC	CASSGGQGGTPRSYNEQFF
.	TRBV20-1	few	TRBJ2-1	TGCAGTGCTAGAGTGGGATCCTTACTTAATGAGCAGTTCTTC	CSARVGSLLNEQFF
TRBD2	TRBV11-1	.	TRBJ2-1	TGTGCCAGCAGCTTACAAGCGGGGGGAACCTACAATGAGCAGTTCTTC	CASSLQAGGTYNEQFF
TRBD2	TRBV7-2	few	TRBJ2-1	TGTGCCAGCAGCCCCCAGACTAGCGGGGGAAGGAATGAGCAGTTCTTC	CASSPQTSGGRNEQFF
TRBD1	TRBV18	many	TRBJ1-2	TGTGCCAGCTCACCGCCGGACAGGGATAACTATGGCTACACCTTC	CASSPPDRDNYGYTF
TRBD2	TRBV11-1	.	TRBJ2-1	TGTGCCAGCAGCGCCCCCGGGACTAGCGGGGGGCCCTACAATGAGCAGTTCTTC	CASSAPGTSGGPYNEQFF
.	TRBV18	many	TRBJ1-2	TGTGCCAGCTCACCAGAAGACAGCTCCGTCTACACCTTC	CASSPEDSSVYTF
.	TRBV24-1	many	TRBJ2-2	TGTGCCACCAGTGGGAACACCGGGGAGCTGTTTTTT	CATSGNTGELFF
.	TRBV4-1	.	TRBJ1-5	TGCGCCAGCAGCGGGGCAGAGGGTGGAGTGCCCCAGCATTTT	CASSGAEGGVPQHF
.	TRBV11-2	.	TRBJ1-1	TGTGCCAGCAGCTCCTACTCAACGGGGAACACTGAAGCTTTCTTT	CASSSYSTGNTEAFF
TRBD2	TRBV2	many	TRBJ2-7	TGTGCCAGCAGGCAACTAGCGGGCAGAGGGGAGCAGTACTTC	CASRQLAGRGEQYF
TRBD2	TRBV13	few	TRBJ2-7	TGTGCCAGCAGCTGGGGACTAGCGGGAAGCTCCTACGAGCAGTACTTC	CASSWGLAGSSYEQYF
TRBD1	TRBV28	.	TRBJ2-5	TGTGCCTGCGAAGGGACAGCAGATTACCGTGAGACCCAGTACTTC	CACEGTADYRETQYF
TRBD1	TRBV28	many	TRBJ2-7	TGTGCCAGCAGACGACAGGGGGCAACCTACGAGCAGTACTTC	CASRRQGATYEQYF
.	TRBV25-1	many	TRBJ2-2	TGTGCCAGCAGTGATTCCGGGGAGCTGTTTTTT	CASSDSGELFF
.	TRBV5-1	.	TRBJ2-1	TGCGCCAGCAGCACGACAGGGGAGGGTGAGCAGTTCTTC	CASSTTGEGEQFF
TRBD1	TRBV11-2	few	TRBJ2-2	TGTGCCAGCAGCTCTCTAGACAGGGGTATCACCGGGGAGCTGTTTTTT	CASSSLDRGITGELFF
TRBD1	TRBV28	.	TRBJ1-1	TGTGCCAGCCCTCGGGACAGGTGGTCGAACACTGAAGCTTTCTTT	CASPRDRWSNTEAFF
TRBD2	TRBV2	many	TRBJ2-2	TGTGCCAGCGGGGGGGAGACCGGGGAGCTGTTTTTT	CASGGETGELFF
.	TRBV12-3/TRBV12-4	many	TRBJ1-1	TGTGCCAGCAGTTTCCGAGAAATGGGTGAAGCTTTCTTT	CASSFREMGEAFF
.	TRBV28	many	TRBJ2-7	TGTGCCAGCAGAAAGAACGAGCAGTACTTC	CASRKNEQYF
TRBD1	TRBV20-1	few	TRBJ2-7	TGCAGTGCTAGAGATACAGGGGGCCCCTACGAGCAGTACTTC	CSARDTGGPYEQYF
TRBD1	TRBV3-1	.	TRBJ1-6	TGTGCCAGCAGACAACAGGGGGCGGGTCGGAATTCACCCCTCCACTTT	CASRQQGAGRNSPLHF
.	TRBV7-3	.	TRBJ2-2	TGTGCCAGCAGCTTAGGGGGGCCGGGGGCGATAACCGGGGAGCTGTTTTTT	CASSLGGPGAITGELFF
.	TRBV5-6	.	TRBJ1-2	TGTGCCAGCAGCTTGGAGGGGCTGGCATATGGCTACACCTTC	CASSLEGLAYGYTF
TRBD1	TRBV5-4	.	TRBJ2-1	TGTGCCAGCAGCCAGCCCGGGACAGGGTTCTACAATGAGCAGTTCTTC	CASSQPGTGFYNEQFF
TRBD1	TRBV12-3/TRBV12-4	many	TRBJ2-7	TGTGCCAGCAGCCCCGACAGGGCCTACGAGCAGTACTTC	CASSPDRAYEQYF
.	TRBV5-1	.	TRBJ1-5	TGCGCCAGCAGCCCCGAATTGAATCAGCCCCAGCATTTT	CASSPELNQPQHF
.	TRBV11-2	few	TRBJ2-5	TGTGCCAGCAGCTTAGTCGAGGGTCGGACCCAGTACTTC	CASSLVEGRTQYF
TRBD2	TRBV6-5	few	TRBJ2-1	TGTGCCAGCAGGACTAGCGTCAATGAGCAGTTCTTC	CASRTSVNEQFF
TRBD1	TRBV15	.	TRBJ2-7	TGTGCCACCAGCACCCGGACAGGAGGAGATGAGCAGTACTTC	CATSTRTGGDEQYF
.	TRBV2	few	TRBJ1-1	TGTGCCAGCGAGGTAGGGACGACTTTCTTT	CASEVGTTFF
TRBD2	TRBV6-1	.	TRBJ2-2	TGTGCCAGCAGTCCCCGGGGCTCCGGGGGGACCGGGGAGCTGTTTTTT	CASSPRGSGGTGELFF
.	TRBV19	few	TRBJ1-1	TGTGCCAGTAGTGTGAAGGTGGGCACTGAAGCTTTCTTT	CASSVKVGTEAFF
TRBD2	TRBV5-1	many	TRBJ2-1	TGCGCCAGCAGCTTTGGACTAGCTTCTGTGGGGTCGAATGAGCAGTTCTTC	CASSFGLASVGSNEQFF
TRBD1	TRBV24-1	few	TRBJ1-2	TGTGCCACCAGCGCGGGACAGGTCTATGGCTACACCTTC	CATSAGQVYGYTF
.	TRBV5-6	few	TRBJ2-2	TGTGCCAGCAGCTTGGCTTGGCGGGAAAAGGTCGGGGAGCTGTTTTTT	CASSLAWREKVGELFF
.	TRBV28	many	TRBJ1-5	TGTGCCACCGAAGGGACGCTCAATCAGCCCCAGCATTTT	CATEGTLNQPQHF